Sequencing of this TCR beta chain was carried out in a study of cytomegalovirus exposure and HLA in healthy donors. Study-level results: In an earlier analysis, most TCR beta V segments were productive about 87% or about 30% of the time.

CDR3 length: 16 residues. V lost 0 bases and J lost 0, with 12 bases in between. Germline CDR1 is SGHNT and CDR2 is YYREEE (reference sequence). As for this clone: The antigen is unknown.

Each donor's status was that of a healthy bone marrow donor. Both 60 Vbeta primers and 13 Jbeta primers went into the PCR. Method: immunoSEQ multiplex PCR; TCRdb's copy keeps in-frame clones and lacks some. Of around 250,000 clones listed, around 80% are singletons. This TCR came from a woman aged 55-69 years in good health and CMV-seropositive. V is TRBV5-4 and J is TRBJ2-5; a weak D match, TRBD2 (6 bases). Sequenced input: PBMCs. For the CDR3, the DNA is TGTGCCAGCAGCTTGGCTGGGGGGTACTACCAAGAGACCCAGTACTTC. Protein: CASSLAGGYYQETQYF.